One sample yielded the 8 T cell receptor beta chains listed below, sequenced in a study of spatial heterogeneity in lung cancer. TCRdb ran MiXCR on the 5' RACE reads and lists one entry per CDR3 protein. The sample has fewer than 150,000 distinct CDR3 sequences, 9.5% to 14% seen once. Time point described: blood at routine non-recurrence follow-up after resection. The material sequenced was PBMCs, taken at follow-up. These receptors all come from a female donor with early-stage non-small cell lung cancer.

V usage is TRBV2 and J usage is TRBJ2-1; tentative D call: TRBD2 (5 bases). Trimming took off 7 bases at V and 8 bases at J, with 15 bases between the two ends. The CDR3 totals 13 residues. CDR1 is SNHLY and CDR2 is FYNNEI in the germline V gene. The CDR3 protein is CASNEGLWHEQFF. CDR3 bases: TGTGCCAGCAACGAGGGCCTGTGGCATGAGCAGTTCTTC.

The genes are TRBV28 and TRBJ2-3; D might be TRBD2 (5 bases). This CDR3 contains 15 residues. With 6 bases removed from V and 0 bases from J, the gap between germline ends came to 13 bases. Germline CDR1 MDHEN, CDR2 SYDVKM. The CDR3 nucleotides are TGTGCCAGCAGCGGGATAACACTAAGCACAGATACGCAGTATTTT. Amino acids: CASSGITLSTDTQYF.

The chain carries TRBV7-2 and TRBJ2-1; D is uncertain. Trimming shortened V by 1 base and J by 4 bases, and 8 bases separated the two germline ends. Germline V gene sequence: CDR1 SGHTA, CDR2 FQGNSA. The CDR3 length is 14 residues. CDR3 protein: CASSLEPVYNEQFF. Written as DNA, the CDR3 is TGTGCCAGCAGCTTAGAGCCCGTTTACAATGAGCAGTTCTTC.

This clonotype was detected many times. The chain's CDR3 is CAIGTATATQYF. The CDR3 DNA reads TGTGCCATCGGGACAGCGACAGCGACCCAGTACTTC. V and J are TRBV10-3 and TRBJ2-5; 7 positions match TRBD1. The germline V gene has CDR1 ENHRY and CDR2 SYGVKD. After removal of 8 bases from V and 7 bases from J, the junction contained 7 bases not matched to a gene. The CDR3 extends over 12 amino acids.

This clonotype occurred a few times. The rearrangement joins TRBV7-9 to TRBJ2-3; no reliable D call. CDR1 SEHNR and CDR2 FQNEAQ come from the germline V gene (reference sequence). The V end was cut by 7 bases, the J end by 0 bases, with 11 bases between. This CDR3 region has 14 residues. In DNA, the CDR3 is TGTGCCAGCATTCTCGACACTAGCACAGATACGCAGTATTTT. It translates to CASILDTSTDTQYF.

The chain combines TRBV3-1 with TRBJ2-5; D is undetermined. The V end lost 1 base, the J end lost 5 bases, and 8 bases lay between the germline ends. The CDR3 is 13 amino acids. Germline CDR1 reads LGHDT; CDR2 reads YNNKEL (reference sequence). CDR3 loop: CASSQVQRETQYF. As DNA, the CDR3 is TGTGCCAGCAGCCAAGTCCAGAGGGAGACCCAGTACTTC.

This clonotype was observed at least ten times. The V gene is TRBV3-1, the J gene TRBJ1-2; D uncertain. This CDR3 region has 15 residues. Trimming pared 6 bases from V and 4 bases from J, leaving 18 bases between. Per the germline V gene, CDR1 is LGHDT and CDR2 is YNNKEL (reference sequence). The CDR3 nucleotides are TGTGCCAGCAGTCCGACCTGGACTGACACCTATGGCTACACCTTC. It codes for CASSPTWTDTYGYTF.

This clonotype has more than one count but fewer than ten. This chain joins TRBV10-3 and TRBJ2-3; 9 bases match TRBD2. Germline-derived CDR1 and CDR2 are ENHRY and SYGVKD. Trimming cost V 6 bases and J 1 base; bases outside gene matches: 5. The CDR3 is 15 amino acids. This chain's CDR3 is CAIRGTSWGTDTQYF. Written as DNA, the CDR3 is TGTGCCATCAGGGGGACTAGCTGGGGCACAGATACGCAGTATTTT.